The text below deals with one TCR beta chain. The antigen remains unidentified. The sample originates from a study of T-cell memory formation after mild COVID-19. About the study: TCR clustering was largely donor specific.

Study-wide points: Pre-infection memory harbored some responding clones, suggesting cross-reactive memory joined.

The CDR3 runs 15 residues. The germline V and J ends were trimmed by 5 bases and 3 bases, with 14 bases remaining between them. Via MiXCR, TCRdb re-called the 5' RACE reads, giving one row per CDR3 protein. The table lists approximately 560,000 distinct CDR3 sequences, 17% of them singletons. The receptor was isolated from an adult woman who had mild COVID-19 (a few samples of this study predate the infection). Cell type and time point are not known. Sequencing used PBMCs or a T cell subset sorted from them (not recorded which). V gene TRBV12-3 or TRBV12-4 combines with J gene TRBJ2-1; a weak D match, TRBD1 (7 bases). The CDR3 reads CASSGGDSYYNEQFF. The DNA of the CDR3 is TGTGCCAGCAGTGGAGGGGACAGCTACTACAATGAGCAGTTCTTC.